The clone carrying this T cell receptor (beta chain) appeared a single time. Germline lookup yields CDR1 SGHVS and CDR2 FNYEAQ. This CDR3 spans 15 amino acids. Trimming took 5 bases from V and 7 from J, leaving 18 bases between them. TCRdb's copy holds only in-frame clones and misses some; the assay was immunoSEQ multiplex PCR. The top ten clones hold around 0.5% of a sample with about 93,000 clones, about 91% of them seen once. This sample was included in a study of OX40 agonist ivuxolimab in advanced cancers. As for the study in general: The eligibility criteria allowed prior anti-PD-1, anti-PD-L1 or anti-CTLA-4 therapy, and approximately 42% had some.

Sequencing used CD4+ or CD8+ T cells sorted from blood, obtained in a trial of the OX40 agonist ivuxolimab. The rearrangement links TRBV7-6 to TRBJ2-1; TRBD2 is a possible D gene (7 bases). The sequence came from an adult with an advanced solid tumor such as melanoma, head and neck, liver or kidney cancer. The CDR3 DNA reads as TGTGCCAGCAGCCCAGAGGGGGAGGGCCGAAATGAGCAGTTCTTC. Its protein product is CASSPEGEGRNEQFF.